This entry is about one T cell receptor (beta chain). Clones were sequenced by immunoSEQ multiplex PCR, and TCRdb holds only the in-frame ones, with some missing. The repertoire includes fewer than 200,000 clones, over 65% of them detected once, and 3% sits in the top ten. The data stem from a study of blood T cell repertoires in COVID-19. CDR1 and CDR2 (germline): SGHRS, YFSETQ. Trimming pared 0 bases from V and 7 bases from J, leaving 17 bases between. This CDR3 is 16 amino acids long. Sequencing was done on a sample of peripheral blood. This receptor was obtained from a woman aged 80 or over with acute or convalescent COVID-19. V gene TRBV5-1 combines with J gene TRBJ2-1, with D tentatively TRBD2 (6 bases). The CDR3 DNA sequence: TGCGCCAGCAGCTTGGTTCCGGGAGTTGGTGTGAATGAGCAGTTCTTC. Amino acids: CASSLVPGVGVNEQFF.